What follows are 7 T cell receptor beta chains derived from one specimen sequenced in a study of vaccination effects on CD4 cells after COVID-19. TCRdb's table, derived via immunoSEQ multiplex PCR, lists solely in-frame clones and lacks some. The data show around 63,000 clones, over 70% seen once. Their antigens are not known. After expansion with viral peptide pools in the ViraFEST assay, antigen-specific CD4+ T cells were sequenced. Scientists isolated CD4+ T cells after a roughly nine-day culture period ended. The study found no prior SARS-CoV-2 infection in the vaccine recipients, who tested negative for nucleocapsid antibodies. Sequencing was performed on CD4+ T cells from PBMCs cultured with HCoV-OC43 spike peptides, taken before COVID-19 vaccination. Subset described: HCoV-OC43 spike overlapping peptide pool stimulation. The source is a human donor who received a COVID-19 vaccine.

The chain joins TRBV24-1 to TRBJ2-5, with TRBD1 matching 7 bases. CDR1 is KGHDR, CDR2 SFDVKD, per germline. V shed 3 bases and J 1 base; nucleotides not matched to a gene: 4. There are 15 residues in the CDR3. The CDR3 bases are TGTGCCACCAGTGATCCAAGGGGGCCCCAAGAGACCCAGTACTTC. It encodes CATSDPRGPQETQYF.

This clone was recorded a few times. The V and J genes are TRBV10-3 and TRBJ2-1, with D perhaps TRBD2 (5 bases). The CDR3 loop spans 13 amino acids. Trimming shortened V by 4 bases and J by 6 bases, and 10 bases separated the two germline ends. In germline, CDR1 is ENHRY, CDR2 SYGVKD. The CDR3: CAISGPGSNEQFF. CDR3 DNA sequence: TGTGCCATCAGTGGTCCGGGGTCCAATGAGCAGTTCTTC.

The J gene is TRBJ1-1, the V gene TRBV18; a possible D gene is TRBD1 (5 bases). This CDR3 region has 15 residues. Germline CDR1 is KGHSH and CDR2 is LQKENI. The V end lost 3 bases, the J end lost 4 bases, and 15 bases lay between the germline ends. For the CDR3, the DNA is TGTGCCAGCTCACCCCGGAGTGGGGACGGCACTGAAGCTTTCTTT. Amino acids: CASSPRSGDGTEAFF.

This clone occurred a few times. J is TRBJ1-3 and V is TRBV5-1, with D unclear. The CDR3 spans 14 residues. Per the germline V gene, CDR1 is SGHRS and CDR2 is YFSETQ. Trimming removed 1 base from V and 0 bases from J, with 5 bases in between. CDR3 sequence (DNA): TGCGCCAGCAGCTTGCGAGTCTCTGGAAACACCATATATTTT. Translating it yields CASSLRVSGNTIYF.

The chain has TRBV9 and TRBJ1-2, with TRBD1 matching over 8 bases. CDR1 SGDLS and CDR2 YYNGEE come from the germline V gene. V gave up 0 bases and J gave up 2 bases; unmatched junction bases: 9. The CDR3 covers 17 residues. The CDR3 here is CASSVGRGQGLNYGYTF. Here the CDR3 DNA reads TGTGCCAGCAGCGTAGGGCGAGGACAGGGCCTAAACTATGGCTACACCTTC. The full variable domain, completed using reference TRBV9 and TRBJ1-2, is DSGVTQTPKHLITATGQRVTLRCSPRSGDLSVYWYQQSLDQGLQFLIQYYNGEERAKGNILERFSAQQFPDLHSELNLSSLELGDSALYFCASSVGRGQGLNYGYTFGSGTRLTVV.

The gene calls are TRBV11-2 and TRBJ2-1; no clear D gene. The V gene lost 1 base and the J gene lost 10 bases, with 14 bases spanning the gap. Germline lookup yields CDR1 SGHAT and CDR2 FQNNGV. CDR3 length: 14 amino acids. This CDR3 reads CASSLGPLPVEQFF. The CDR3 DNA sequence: TGTGCCAGCAGCTTAGGGCCCCTCCCCGTGGAGCAGTTCTTC.

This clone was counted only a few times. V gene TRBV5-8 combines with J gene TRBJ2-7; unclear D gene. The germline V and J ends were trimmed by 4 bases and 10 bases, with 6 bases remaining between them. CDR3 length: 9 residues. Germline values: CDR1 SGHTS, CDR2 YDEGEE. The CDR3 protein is CASSLAQYV. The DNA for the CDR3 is TGTGCCAGCAGCCTGGCCCAGTACGTC.